This TCR beta chain was observed in a study of T cell repertoires in cytomegalovirus infection (dated by TCRdb to between 2017 and 2020). For context, the study as a whole: Because public TCR beta signatures pointed to carriage of CMV infection together with the matching HLA type, the HLA type of each donor mattered for the analysis. Overall study outcomes, separate from this receptor: The ex vivo response was dominated by HLA-C-restricted CMV-specific TCR beta clonotypes, and the single most frequent clonotype in two of eight donors was supplied by these HLA-C-restricted clonotypes. Carriers of CMV infection plus the relevant HLA type were discriminated by the cumulative frequency of public TCR beta family members in the study cohort and in an independent approximately 350-donor cohort.

This clonotype was detected only a few times. Its antigen specificity is not known. It has no much larger one-base neighbor in the sample; base qualities were not kept. The germline V gene encodes CDR1 SGHVS and CDR2 FNYEAQ. From cysteine to phenylalanine, the CDR3 is 16 amino acids long. Only the CDR3 part of the read is kept: 48 bases, read in frame from the first base. Clipping removes 4 bases from V and 2 bases from J, with 10 as the unmatched junction base count. TCRdb lists the instrument as Illumina HiSeq 1500. The public sequencing data were trimmed at Q25 with fastp and processed into clonotypes with MiXCR by TCRdb, which kept only in-frame beta chains. CDR3 protein duplicates are merged, each entry listing the most common genes and DNA. Present in this sample are fewer than 700,000 distinct CDR3 sequences, approximately 24% of which were seen just once. Roughly 8% of the sample is in the top ten clones.

This clonotype was sampled from a human donor in good health (CMV status not recorded). Some clones in this sample may be carry-over from other donors' samples. The chain is encoded by TRBV7-6 joined to TRBJ2-5; 7 junctional bases match TRBD1. The specimen was CD8+ T cells from PBMCs. The CDR3 has the sequence CASSSSSTGTQETQYF. The sequenced DNA: TGTGCCAGCAGCTCCTCCTCGACAGGGACACAAGAGACCCAGTACTTC. Outside the CDR3, residues come from the reference TRBV7-6 and TRBJ2-5 proteins, so the full variable domain is: GAGVSQSPRYKVTKRGQDVALRCDPISGHVSLYWYRQALGQGPEFLTYFNYEAQQDKSGLPNDRFSAERPEGSISTLTIQRTEQRDSAMYRCASSSSSTGTQETQYFGPGTRLLVL.